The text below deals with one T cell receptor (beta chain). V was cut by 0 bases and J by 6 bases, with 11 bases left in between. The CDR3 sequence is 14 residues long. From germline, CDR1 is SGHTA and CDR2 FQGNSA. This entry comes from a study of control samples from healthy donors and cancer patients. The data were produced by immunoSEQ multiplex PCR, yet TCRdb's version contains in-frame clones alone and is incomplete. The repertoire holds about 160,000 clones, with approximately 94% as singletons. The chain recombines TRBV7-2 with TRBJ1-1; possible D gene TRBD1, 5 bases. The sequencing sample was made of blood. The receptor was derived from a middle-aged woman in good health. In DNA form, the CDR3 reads TGTGCCAGCAGCTTAGCGTCCAGGGTCCCTGAAGCTTTCTTT. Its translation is CASSLASRVPEAFF.